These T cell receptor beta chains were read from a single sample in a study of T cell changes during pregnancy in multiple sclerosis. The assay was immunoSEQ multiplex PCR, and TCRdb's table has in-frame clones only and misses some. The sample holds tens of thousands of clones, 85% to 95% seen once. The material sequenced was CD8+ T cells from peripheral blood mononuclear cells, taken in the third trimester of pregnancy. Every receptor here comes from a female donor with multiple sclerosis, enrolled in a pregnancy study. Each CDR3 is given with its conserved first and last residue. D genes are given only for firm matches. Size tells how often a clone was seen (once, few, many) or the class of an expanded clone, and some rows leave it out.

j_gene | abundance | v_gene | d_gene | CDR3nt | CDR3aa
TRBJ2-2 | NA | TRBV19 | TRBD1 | TGTGCCAGCGGGACAGGGACCACCGGGGAGCTGTTTTTT | CASGTGTTGELFF
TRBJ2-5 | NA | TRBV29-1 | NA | TGCAGCGTTGAAGATTGGAGGGGCCAGGCAGAGACCCAGTACTTC | CSVEDWRGQAETQYF
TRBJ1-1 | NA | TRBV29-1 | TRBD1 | TGCAGCGCCCCAAGAGGCTCAGGACAGGGGAGATTT | CSAPRGSGQGRF
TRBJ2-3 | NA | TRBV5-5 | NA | TGTGCCAGCAGCTTGGAAGTCCTCGGGGGACGCCCAGATACGCAGTATTTT | CASSLEVLGGRPDTQYF
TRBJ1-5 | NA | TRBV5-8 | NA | TGTGCCAGCAGCTTGGGAGGTCGGGTGAGCAATCAGCCCCAGCATTTT | CASSLGGRVSNQPQHF
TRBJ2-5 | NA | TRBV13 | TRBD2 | TGTGCCAGCAGCCTCGGGAGGGTTTGGGAGACCCAGTACTTC | CASSLGRVWETQYF
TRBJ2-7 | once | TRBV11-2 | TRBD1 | TGTGCCAGCAGCACCCGACAGGGGTTCGAGCAGTACTTC | CASSTRQGFEQYF
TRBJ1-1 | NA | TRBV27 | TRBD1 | TGTGCCAGCAGTTCCGGACAGGGGACTGAAGCTTTCTTT | CASSSGQGTEAFF
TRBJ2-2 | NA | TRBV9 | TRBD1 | TGTGCCAGCAGCACGCAAACCGGGACAGGGGACACCGGGGAGCTGTTTTTT | CASSTQTGTGDTGELFF
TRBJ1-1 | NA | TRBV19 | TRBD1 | TGTGCCAGTAGTGGACAGGGGGGGAACACTGAAGCTTTCTTT | CASSGQGGNTEAFF
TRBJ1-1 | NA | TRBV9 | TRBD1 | TGTGCCAGCAGCCTCCCCCCCTCGGGACAGGTGAGGACTGAAGCTTTCTTT | CASSLPPSGQVRTEAFF
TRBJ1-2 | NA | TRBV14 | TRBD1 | TGTGCCAGCAGCCAAGTAACAGGGGGAGGTGGCTACACCTTC | CASSQVTGGGGYTF
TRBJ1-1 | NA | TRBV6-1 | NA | TGTGCCAGCAGTGAAGCGCGGGGGAACACTGAAGCTTTCTTT | CASSEARGNTEAFF
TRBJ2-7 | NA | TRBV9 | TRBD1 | TGTGCCAGCAGCACCGACAGGGAGTACAACTCCTACGAGCAGTACTTC | CASSTDREYNSYEQYF
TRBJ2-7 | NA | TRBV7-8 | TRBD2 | TGTGCCAGCAGCTTAAAAGCGGGGGGGACCTACGAGCAGTACTTC | CASSLKAGGTYEQYF
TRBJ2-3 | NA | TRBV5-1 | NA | TGCGCCAGCAGTTCGTATTCCACTCACTACACAGATACGCAGTATTTT | CASSSYSTHYTDTQYF
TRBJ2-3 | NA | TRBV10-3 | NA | TGTGCCATCAGTGAGACAGGGTCATACACAGATACGCAGTATTTT | CAISETGSYTDTQYF
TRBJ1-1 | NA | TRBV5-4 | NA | TGTGCCAGCAGCGCCTCAGGGGCGATGAACACTGAAGCTTTCTTT | CASSASGAMNTEAFF
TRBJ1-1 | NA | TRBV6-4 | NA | TGTGCCAGCAGTGACTCGGAGGCGAGTGAAGCTTTCTTT | CASSDSEASEAFF
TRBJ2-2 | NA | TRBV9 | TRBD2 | TGTGCCAGCAGCGTAGCTACGAGACTAGCGGGGGGGACCGGGGAGCTGTTTTTT | CASSVATRLAGGTGELFF
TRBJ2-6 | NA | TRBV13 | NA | TGTGCCAGCGACCTCGGGGGCTCTGGGGCCAACGTCCTGACTTTC | CASDLGGSGANVLTF
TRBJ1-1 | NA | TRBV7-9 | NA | TGTGCCAGCAGCTTCGGGGGGGGGAACACTGAAGCTTTCTTT | CASSFGGGNTEAFF
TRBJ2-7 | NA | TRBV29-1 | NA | TGCAGCGTTGAATCAGGACTATCGGGACGGTCCTACGAGCAGTACTTC | CSVESGLSGRSYEQYF
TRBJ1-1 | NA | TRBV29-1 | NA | TGCAGCGCTTTGACAATTCGTGAAGCTTTCTTT | CSALTIREAFF
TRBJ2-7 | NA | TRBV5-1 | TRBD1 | TGCGCCAGCAGCTTGGTTCCGGTTGCCCCCGGGACAGCAAATTACGAGCAGTACTTC | CASSLVPVAPGTANYEQYF
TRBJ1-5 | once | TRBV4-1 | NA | TGCGCCAGCAGCCAAGAGAGAGGCAGTAGCAATCAGCCCCAGCATTTT | CASSQERGSSNQPQHF
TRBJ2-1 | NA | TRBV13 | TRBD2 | TGTGCCAGCAGCGATGGGACTAGCCCTGACAATGAGCAGTTCTTC | CASSDGTSPDNEQFF
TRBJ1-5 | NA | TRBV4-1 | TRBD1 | TGCGCCAGCAGCCAAGGACAGGGGGCAGGTCAGCCCCAGCATTTT | CASSQGQGAGQPQHF
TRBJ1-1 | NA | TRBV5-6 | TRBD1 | TGTGCCAGCAGCTCAGGACAGGGATACACTGAAGCTTTCTTT | CASSSGQGYTEAFF
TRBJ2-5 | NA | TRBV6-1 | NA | TGTGCCAGCAGTGGAGCAACGGTAAGCGGAGAGACCCAGTACTTC | CASSGATVSGETQYF
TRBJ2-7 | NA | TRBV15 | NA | TGTGCCACCAGCATAACCCGGGATATTCACGAGCAGTACTTC | CATSITRDIHEQYF
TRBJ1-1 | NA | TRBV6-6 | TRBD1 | TGTGCCAGCGTTAATCTCCAGGGGGACACTGAAGCTTTCTTT | CASVNLQGDTEAFF
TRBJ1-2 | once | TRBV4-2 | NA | TGTGCCAGCAGCCAAGAACGGGACACCCGGCGCTATGGCTACACCTTC | CASSQERDTRRYGYTF
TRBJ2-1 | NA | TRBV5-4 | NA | TGTGCCAGCAGCTTCAGCGTTCGGGGGGCGCAGAATGAGCAGTTCTTC | CASSFSVRGAQNEQFF
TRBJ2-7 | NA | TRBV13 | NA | TGTGCCAGCAGCTCGGGACTCAACACCTACGAGCAGTACTTC | CASSSGLNTYEQYF
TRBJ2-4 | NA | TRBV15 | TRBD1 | TGTGCCACCTCGGACAGGGGAAAAAACATTCAGTACTTC | CATSDRGKNIQYF
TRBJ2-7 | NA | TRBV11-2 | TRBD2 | TGTGCCAGCAGCTTAGACGGGGGGTTATACGAGCAGTACTTC | CASSLDGGLYEQYF
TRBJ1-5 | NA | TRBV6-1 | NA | TGTGCCACGAGGGGGACCGGGAAGGAACCCCAGCATTTT | CATRGTGKEPQHF
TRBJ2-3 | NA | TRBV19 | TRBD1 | TGTGCCAGTAGTATAGCGGAGCGGACAGGGGAAATCACAGATACGCAGTATTTT | CASSIAERTGEITDTQYF
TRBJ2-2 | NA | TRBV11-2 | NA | TGTGCCAGCAGATTTCTAGGCGCCGGGGAGCTGTTTTTT | CASRFLGAGELFF
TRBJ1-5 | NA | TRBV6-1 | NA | TGTGCCAGCATTACTAATCAGCCCCAGCATTTT | CASITNQPQHF